Listed below are T cell receptor beta chains from one sample, sequenced in a study of OX40 agonist ivuxolimab in advanced cancers. The protocol was immunoSEQ multiplex PCR, while the TCRdb copy is restricted to in-frame clones and leaves out a portion. The repertoire holds fewer than 75,000 clones, 65% to 85% seen once, with under 9.5% in the top ten. Sequencing was performed on CD4+ or CD8+ T cells sorted from blood, taken in a trial of the OX40 agonist ivuxolimab. The receptors stem from an adult with an advanced solid tumor such as melanoma, head and neck, liver or kidney cancer. The CDR3 runs from the conserved cysteine through the conserved F or W. A D gene is named only where the DNA matches it firmly. Clone size is shown for a subset of rows, as once, few, many or a class of expanded clone.

D gene: .; clone size: .; V gene: TRBV5-3; J gene: TRBJ1-3; CDR3 DNA: TGTGCCAGAAGACCGGGACGGCATAACTCTGGAAATACCATATATTTT; CDR3 protein: CARRPGRHNSGNTIYF
D gene: .; clone size: .; V gene: TRBV15; J gene: TRBJ2-3; CDR3 DNA: TGTGCCACCAGCAGAGATGACGCTACCGGAGATACGCAGTATTTT; CDR3 protein: CATSRDDATGDTQYF
D gene: .; clone size: .; V gene: TRBV7-9; J gene: TRBJ1-6; CDR3 DNA: TGTGCCAGCAGCTCCCAGGGAGTACCCCTCCACTTT; CDR3 protein: CASSSQGVPLHF
D gene: .; clone size: once; V gene: TRBV7-2; J gene: TRBJ2-2; CDR3 DNA: TGTGCCAGCAGCTTATACGGGGGCCCTACCGGGGAGCTGTTTTTT; CDR3 protein: CASSLYGGPTGELFF
D gene: .; clone size: .; V gene: TRBV5-1; J gene: TRBJ1-3; CDR3 DNA: TGCGCCACGTCCAGGGGTGCTGGAAACACCATATATTTT; CDR3 protein: CATSRGAGNTIYF
D gene: TRBD2; clone size: .; V gene: TRBV29-1; J gene: TRBJ2-3; CDR3 DNA: TGCAGCGCCCTCGACGGGGCGGGAGCAGATACGCAGTATTTT; CDR3 protein: CSALDGAGADTQYF
D gene: .; clone size: .; V gene: TRBV4-1; J gene: TRBJ2-3; CDR3 DNA: TGCGCCAGCAGCCACCCGGGGGATAGCACAGATACGCAGTATTTT; CDR3 protein: CASSHPGDSTDTQYF
D gene: .; clone size: .; V gene: TRBV21-1; J gene: TRBJ1-5; CDR3 DNA: TGTGCCAGCAGCAAAGTAGGGGATAGCAATCAGCCCCAGCATTTT; CDR3 protein: CASSKVGDSNQPQHF
D gene: .; clone size: .; V gene: TRBV28; J gene: TRBJ1-2; CDR3 DNA: TGTGCCAGCAGCCCCTCTACAGGGACGAGGGATGGCTACACCTTC; CDR3 protein: CASSPSTGTRDGYTF
D gene: TRBD1; clone size: .; V gene: TRBV20-1; J gene: TRBJ1-2; CDR3 DNA: TGCAGTGCTGGACAGGACTATGGCTACACCTTC; CDR3 protein: CSAGQDYGYTF
D gene: TRBD1; clone size: .; V gene: TRBV19; J gene: TRBJ1-1; CDR3 DNA: TGTGCCAGTAGTAAACAGGGGGGGGTGAACACTGAAGCTTTCTTT; CDR3 protein: CASSKQGGVNTEAFF
D gene: TRBD1; clone size: .; V gene: TRBV7-6; J gene: TRBJ2-6; CDR3 DNA: TGTGCCAGCAGCCGACAGGGATCTGGGGCCAACGTCCTGACTTTC; CDR3 protein: CASSRQGSGANVLTF
D gene: .; clone size: .; V gene: TRBV2; J gene: TRBJ2-5; CDR3 DNA: TGTGCCAGCAGCCTACAAACGACCCAGTACTTC; CDR3 protein: CASSLQTTQYF
D gene: .; clone size: .; V gene: TRBV5-1; J gene: TRBJ2-1; CDR3 DNA: TGCGCCAGCAGCTTGGTGCTGGAGGGTGAGCAGTTCTTC; CDR3 protein: CASSLVLEGEQFF
D gene: .; clone size: .; V gene: TRBV6-1; J gene: TRBJ1-1; CDR3 DNA: TGTGCCAGCAGTGTTGGGGGGGTCGACACTGAAGCTTTCTTT; CDR3 protein: CASSVGGVDTEAFF